The next 20 T cell receptor beta chains were all read from a single sample in a study of shared clonotypes between healthy human individuals. Naive CD8 cells comprised CD45RO-negative, CCR7-positively selected cells, excluding terminally differentiated effector memory CD45RA+ cells. The repertoire was sequenced with immunoSEQ multiplex PCR; TCRdb's copy has only in-frame clones and lacks some. The repertoire holds about 2.1 million clones, with about 92% as singletons. The sequencing input was naive CD8+ T cells from PBMCs. These receptors were taken from a man younger than 35 in good health. Some clones in this sample may be carry-over from other donors' samples.

This chain connects TRBV2 to TRBJ2-1, with 9 bases that match TRBD1. The length of the CDR3 is 15 residues. The germline CDR1 and CDR2 sequences are SNHLY and FYNNEI. V lost 1 base, J lost 5 bases, and 3 bases stayed unmatched. CDR3 DNA: TGTGCCAGCAGTGAAGGGACAGGGGAGGACAATGAGCAGTTCTTC. It encodes CASSEGTGEDNEQFF.

The chain is built from TRBV11-2 and TRBJ1-4, with D possibly matching TRBD1 (5 bases). The CDR3 has 15 amino acids. V gave up 4 bases and J gave up 3 bases, with 12 bases separating them. In germline, CDR1 is SGHAT, CDR2 FQNNGV. The CDR3 is CASSSRQLPNEKLFF. The CDR3 nucleotides read TGTGCCAGCAGCTCCCGACAGCTCCCTAATGAAAAACTGTTTTTT.

The V call is TRBV2, the J call TRBJ2-7; D remains unclear. CDR3 length: 11 residues. Trimming stripped 7 bases from V and 6 bases from J, with 10 bases between. Germline values: CDR1 SNHLY, CDR2 FYNNEI. The CDR3 nucleotides read TGTGCCAGCACTCTTGGTCTCGAGCAGTACTTC. As protein: CASTLGLEQYF.

The chain carries TRBV5-6 and TRBJ1-1; D ambiguous. CDR3 length: 12 amino acids. Germline V gives CDR1 SGHDT, CDR2 YYEEEE. The V gene lost 0 bases and the J gene lost 5 bases, with 5 bases spanning the gap. CDR3 coding DNA: TGTGCCAGCAGCTTGGGGATAACTGAAGCTTTCTTT. This sequence encodes CASSLGITEAFF.

Here the CDR3 DNA reads TGTGCCAGCAGCTTGCGGACAGGGGGCTACGAGCAGTACTTC. It codes for CASSLRTGGYEQYF. V gene TRBV7-9 combines with J gene TRBJ2-7; TRBD1 aligns across 10 bases. Germline CDR1 and CDR2: SEHNR and FQNEAQ (reference sequence). This CDR3 spans 14 amino acids. V gave up 3 bases and J gave up 3 bases; unmatched junction bases: 2.

The chain links TRBV9 to TRBJ2-7; TRBD1 matches at 10 bases. The CDR3 is 17 amino acids. Trimming cost V 0 bases and J 2 bases; bases outside gene matches: 8. Germline loops: CDR1 SGDLS, CDR2 YYNGEE. CDR3 in DNA: TGTGCCAGCAGCGTAGGCCCCGGGGACAGGGGTACCTACGAGCAGTACTTC. Its protein is CASSVGPGDRGTYEQYF.

V is TRBV13 and J is TRBJ1-5; D gene uncertain. The CDR3 is 13 amino acids. Trimming removed 0 bases at V and 7 bases at J, with 7 bases between. Germline V gene data show CDR1 as PRHDT and CDR2 as FYEKMQ (reference sequence). DNA for the CDR3: TGTGCCAGCAGCTTAGGCCACTACCAGCCCCAGCATTTT. Its translation is CASSLGHYQPQHF.

The chain couples TRBV5-4 to TRBJ2-1; 7 bases agree with TRBD2. Germline loops: CDR1 SGHNT, CDR2 YYREEE (reference sequence). J was trimmed by 10 bases and V by 2 bases; bases with no gene match: 9. CDR3 length: 14 residues. The CDR3 region is CASSFSLAASEQFF. In DNA, the CDR3 is TGTGCCAGCAGCTTTTCTCTAGCGGCCAGCGAGCAGTTCTTC.

This clone was detected only a few times. The rearrangement links TRBV7-8 to TRBJ1-5, with unresolved D. V was pared by 3 bases and J by 6 bases, with 6 bases between. CDR3 length equals 12 residues. Germline values: CDR1 SGHVS, CDR2 FQNEAQ. The CDR3 bases are TGTGCCAGCAGCTTGGATGTTCAGCCCCAGCATTTT. This codes for CASSLDVQPQHF.

The genes are TRBV6-1 and TRBJ2-7; D call uncertain. CDR3 length equals 15 residues. V was cut by 0 bases and J by 1 base, with 10 bases left in between. CDR1 is MNHNS and CDR2 is SASEGT in the germline V gene. DNA of the CDR3: TGTGCCAGCAGTGAAGCCTTAACAGCTTCCTACGAGCAGTACTTC. Translating gives CASSEALTASYEQYF.

This chain joins TRBV5-6 and TRBJ2-3; 15 bases line up with TRBD2. V shed 4 bases and J 6 bases; nucleotides not matched to a gene: 9. This CDR3 has 17 residues. In germline, CDR1 is SGHDT, CDR2 YYEEEE. The CDR3 nucleotides read TGTGCCAGCAGCCCGGGACTAGCGGGAGGCCCCCCTGATACGCAGTATTTT. The encoded protein is CASSPGLAGGPPDTQYF.

This sequence joins TRBV15 and TRBJ2-7; no definite D call. The V gene's germline CDR1 is LNHNV and CDR2 YYDKDF (reference sequence). This CDR3 has 13 residues. The V and J ends lost 5 bases and 3 bases respectively, with 11 bases between them. Written as DNA, the CDR3 is TGTGCCACCAGCCCAGCAGCCGGCTACGAGCAGTACTTC. Protein: CATSPAAGYEQYF.

This sequence joins TRBV30 and TRBJ2-1; D is uncertain. This CDR3 has 15 residues. Trimming removed 0 bases at V and 2 bases at J, with 11 bases between. The germline V gene encodes CDR1 GTSNPN and CDR2 SVGIG (reference sequence). DNA for the CDR3: TGTGCCTGGAGTGTTGCAGTCCCCACCTACAATGAGCAGTTCTTC. Its translation is CAWSVAVPTYNEQFF.

The V call is TRBV9, the J call TRBJ2-3; no definite D call. Trimming left V 4 bases short and J 6 bases short, with 21 bases between. The CDR3 contains 16 residues. Per the germline V gene, CDR1 is SGDLS and CDR2 is YYNGEE. CDR3 sequence (DNA): TGTGCCAGCAGCCCGACCGCGACACAAACGAGGGATACGCAGTATTTT. Its protein is CASSPTATQTRDTQYF.

J is TRBJ2-7 and V is TRBV29-1, with 12 bases identical to TRBD2. V lost 1 base to trimming and J lost 7 bases; unmatched junction nucleotides: 14. From germline, CDR1 is SQVTM and CDR2 ANQGSEA. The CDR3 contains 17 residues. The CDR3 DNA follows: TGCAGCGTTGAAGGTGTTCTAGCGGGAGGGCGCCCTCTGGAGCAGTACTTC. Protein: CSVEGVLAGGRPLEQYF.

This clone was seen a single time. The chain couples TRBV28 to TRBJ1-2; 7 bases are a match to TRBD1. CDR1 is MDHEN, CDR2 SYDVKM, per germline. The V and J ends lost 3 bases and 4 bases, in that order; junction bases with no gene match: 8. The CDR3 consists of 15 residues. CDR3 nucleotide sequence: TGTGCCAGCAGTTTCCAGGGGGACACTCGCTATGGCTACACCTTC. Protein: CASSFQGDTRYGYTF.

This chain connects TRBV6-1 to TRBJ1-1; weak D call: TRBD1 (6 bases). The CDR3 covers 16 residues. V was shortened by 0 bases and J by 3 bases, with 14 bases between the two germline ends. Germline CDR1 is MNHNS and CDR2 is SASEGT. The CDR3 here is CASSEALAGADTEAFF. The CDR3 bases are TGTGCCAGCAGTGAAGCTCTTGCAGGGGCCGACACTGAAGCTTTCTTT.

V gene TRBV28 combines with J gene TRBJ1-3; 7 bases align to TRBD1. With V trimmed by 5 bases and J by 8 bases, 15 bases remained unmatched. Germline V lookup: CDR1 MDHEN, CDR2 SYDVKM. The CDR3 runs 16 residues. CDR3 sequence (DNA): TGTGCCAGCAGTAAAAGACAGGGAGGAATGGGACACACCATATATTTT. Its translation: CASSKRQGGMGHTIYF.

This clone was counted between two and nine times. The rearrangement links TRBV28 to TRBJ1-2, with TRBD1 matching 8 bases. Germline-derived CDR1 and CDR2 are MDHEN and SYDVKM. This CDR3 has 14 amino acids. With V trimmed by 3 bases and J by 4 bases, 4 bases remained unmatched. CDR3 coding DNA: TGTGCCAGCAGTTTCAGGGGGCTCGGCTATGGCTACACCTTC. It encodes CASSFRGLGYGYTF.

The chain recombines TRBV27 with TRBJ2-1; maybe TRBD1 (5 bases). The CDR3 consists of 13 residues. The V gene's germline CDR1 is MNHEY and CDR2 SMNVEV (reference sequence). The V end lost 4 bases, the J end lost 4 bases, and 8 bases lay between the germline ends. Here the CDR3 DNA reads TGTGCCAGCAGTTATCAGGGATACAATGAGCAGTTCTTC. This sequence encodes CASSYQGYNEQFF.